This record looks at one TCR beta chain sequence and its context. Its antigen is unidentified. This record comes from a study of cytomegalovirus exposure and HLA in healthy donors. Broader study findings: CMV antigen specificity of a few CMV-associated chains was confirmed in vitro. The classifier reportedly diagnosed cytomegalovirus status with high specificity and sensitivity.

PCR used 60 Vbeta primers and 13 Jbeta primers. Sequenced by immunoSEQ multiplex PCR; TCRdb stores in-frame clones only, minus some. The profile covers some 130,000 clones, with around 74% appearing a single time and roughly 7% taken by the ten largest. What was sequenced was PBMCs. The receptor's source is a male donor in good health and CMV-seronegative.

The CDR3 is CASSPAGRGYTF. CDR3 coding DNA: TGTGCCAGCAGCCCCGCGGGACGTGGCTACACCTTC. The chain carries TRBV6-5 and TRBJ1-2; TRBD1 is a possible D gene (5 bases). V shed 6 bases and J shed 7 bases, with 12 bases lying between them. Per the germline V gene, CDR1 is MNHEY and CDR2 is SVGAGI. The CDR3 consists of 12 residues.